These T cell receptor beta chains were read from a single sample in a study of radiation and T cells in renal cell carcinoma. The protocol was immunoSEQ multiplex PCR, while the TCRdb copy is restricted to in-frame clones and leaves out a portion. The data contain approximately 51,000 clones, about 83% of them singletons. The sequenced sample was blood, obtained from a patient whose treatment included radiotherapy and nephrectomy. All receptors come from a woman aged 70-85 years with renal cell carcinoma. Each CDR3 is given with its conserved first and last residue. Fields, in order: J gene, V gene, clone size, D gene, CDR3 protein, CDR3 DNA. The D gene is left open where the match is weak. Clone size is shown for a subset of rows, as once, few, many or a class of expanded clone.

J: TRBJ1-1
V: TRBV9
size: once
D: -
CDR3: CASSAQPGVGIPEAFF
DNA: TGTGCCAGCAGCGCCCAACCAGGGGTTGGAATTCCTGAAGCTTTCTTT

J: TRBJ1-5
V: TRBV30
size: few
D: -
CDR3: CAWSVGGPQHF
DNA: TGTGCCTGGAGTGTGGGTGGGCCCCAGCATTTT

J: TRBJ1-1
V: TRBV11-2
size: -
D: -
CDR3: CASSHLEGVTEAFF
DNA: TGTGCCAGCAGCCACCTGGAGGGTGTGACTGAAGCTTTCTTT

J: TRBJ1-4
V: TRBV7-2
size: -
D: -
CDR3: CASSPRGGATNEKLFF
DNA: TGTGCCAGCAGCCCCCGGGGGGGAGCAACTAATGAAAAACTGTTTTTT

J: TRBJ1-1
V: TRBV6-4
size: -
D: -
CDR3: CASSEAGVRFSEAFF
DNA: TGTGCCAGCAGTGAAGCTGGGGTGAGGTTCTCTGAAGCTTTCTTT

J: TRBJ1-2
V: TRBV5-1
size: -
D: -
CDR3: CASSLDGNYGYTF
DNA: TGCGCCAGCAGCTTGGACGGGAACTATGGCTACACCTTC

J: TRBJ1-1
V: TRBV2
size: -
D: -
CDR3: CASINGALMNTEAFF
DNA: TGTGCCAGCATAAACGGTGCGTTAATGAACACTGAAGCTTTCTTT

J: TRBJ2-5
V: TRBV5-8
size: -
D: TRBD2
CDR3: CASSLRAGGPETQYF
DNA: TGTGCCAGCAGCTTGCGAGCGGGAGGGCCGGAGACCCAGTACTTC

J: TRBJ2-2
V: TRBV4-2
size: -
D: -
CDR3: CASSQDQVRDLGWLFF
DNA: TGTGCCAGCAGCCAAGATCAGGTCAGGGACCTCGGGTGGCTGTTTTTT

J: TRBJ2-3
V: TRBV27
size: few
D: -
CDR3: CASSWRSRTDTQYF
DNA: TGTGCCAGCAGTTGGAGGTCGAGGACAGATACGCAGTATTTT

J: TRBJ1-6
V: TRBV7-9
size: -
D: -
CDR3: CASSLETKSPLHF
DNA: TGTGCCAGCAGCTTAGAGACAAAATCACCCCTCCACTTT

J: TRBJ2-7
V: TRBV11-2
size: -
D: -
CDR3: CASSFGQPSYEQYF
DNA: TGTGCCAGCAGCTTCGGACAGCCCTCCTACGAGCAGTACTTC

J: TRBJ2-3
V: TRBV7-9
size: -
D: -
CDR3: CASSLETGTQYF
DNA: TGTGCCAGCAGCTTGGAAACGGGTACGCAGTATTTT

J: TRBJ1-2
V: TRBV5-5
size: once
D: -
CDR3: CASSFGTVGQNYGYTF
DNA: TGTGCCAGCAGCTTTGGTACTGTAGGACAAAACTATGGCTACACCTTC

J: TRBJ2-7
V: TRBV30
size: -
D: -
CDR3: CAWSPPGYEQYF
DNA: TGTGCCTGGAGCCCCCCGGGATACGAGCAGTACTTC

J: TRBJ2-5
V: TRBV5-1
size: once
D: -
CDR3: CASTSGGVPQETQYF
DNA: TGCGCCAGCACCTCTGGCGGGGTGCCACAAGAGACCCAGTACTTC

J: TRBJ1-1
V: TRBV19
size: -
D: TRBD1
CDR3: CASSYAQGDTEAFF
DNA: TGTGCCAGTAGTTACGCCCAGGGGGACACTGAAGCTTTCTTT

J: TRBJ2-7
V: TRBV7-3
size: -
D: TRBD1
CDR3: CASSFFRQGLSYEQYF
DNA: TGTGCCAGCAGCTTCTTTCGACAGGGTCTCTCCTACGAGCAGTACTTC

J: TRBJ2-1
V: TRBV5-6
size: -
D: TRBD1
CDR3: CASSSGQGFDEQFF
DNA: TGTGCCAGCAGCTCTGGACAGGGGTTCGATGAGCAGTTCTTC

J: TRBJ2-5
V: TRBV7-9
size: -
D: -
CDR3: CASSPIRAETQYF
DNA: TGTGCCAGCAGCCCGATCCGGGCAGAGACCCAGTACTTC

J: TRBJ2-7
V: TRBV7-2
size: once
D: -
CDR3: CASSYLSEVTKRYEQYF
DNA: TGTGCCAGCAGCTACCTCTCGGAAGTTACTAAAAGGTACGAGCAGTACTTC

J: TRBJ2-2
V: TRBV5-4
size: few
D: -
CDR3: CASSLDGTGELFF
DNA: TGTGCCAGCAGCTTGGACGGCACCGGGGAGCTGTTTTTT

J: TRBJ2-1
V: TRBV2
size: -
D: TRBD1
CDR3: CASSQSTGLVHNEQFF
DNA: TGTGCCAGCAGTCAGTCGACAGGGTTGGTCCACAATGAGCAGTTCTTC

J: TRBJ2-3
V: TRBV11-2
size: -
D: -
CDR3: CASSFGDASTDTQYF
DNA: TGTGCCAGCAGCTTTGGAGACGCAAGCACAGATACGCAGTATTTT

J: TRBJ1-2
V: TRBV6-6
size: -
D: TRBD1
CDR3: CASRPGQGARGYGYTF
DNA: TGTGCCAGCAGACCCGGACAGGGGGCGCGGGGCTATGGCTACACCTTC